Below, 27 T cell receptor beta chains from the same sample are listed, as sequenced in a study of T cells in Graves' hyperthyroidism and ophthalmopathy. Template material for amplifying TCR beta CDR3 regions consisted of RNA transcripts. The HTBI primer set served for first-round RT-PCR of the TCR CDR3. In TCRdb, the multiplex PCR reads were re-called with MiXCR into one record per CDR3 protein. The table has 600,000 to 650,000 distinct CDR3 sequences, around 15% seen once. The sample was blood. The origin of the receptors is a woman in her thirties with Graves' hyperthyroidism.

This clonotype was counted at least ten times. V and J are TRBV6-1 and TRBJ1-1; D remains unclear. The CDR3 extends over 15 amino acids. V gave up 3 bases and J gave up 0 bases, with 11 bases separating them. Germline CDR1 MNHNS, CDR2 SASEGT. The CDR3 bases are TGTGCCAGCAGTGATACGGTGACACTGAACACTGAAGCTTTCTTT. Translated: CASSDTVTLNTEAFF.

Ten or more counts support this clonotype. The rearrangement joins TRBV20-1 to TRBJ2-5; D may be TRBD1 or TRBD2 (5 bases each). V was clipped by 3 bases and J by 3 bases, with 17 bases between them. Germline V gene data show CDR1 as DFQATT and CDR2 as SNEGSKA (reference sequence). The CDR3 covers 15 residues. CDR3: CSASPVNLGEETQYF. CDR3 coding DNA: TGCAGTGCTAGCCCCGTAAATCTGGGGGAAGAGACCCAGTACTTC.

The chain uses TRBV24-1 and TRBJ2-1; 7 nucleotides line up with TRBD2. This CDR3 has 16 amino acids. The germline CDR1 and CDR2 sequences are KGHDR and SFDVKD. The trim removed 5 bases at V and 3 bases at J, leaving 9 bases unmatched. CDR3 amino acids: CATSAWGGVHYNEQFF. The CDR3 region has the DNA TGTGCCACCAGTGCCTGGGGGGGTGTCCACTACAATGAGCAGTTCTTC.

This clonotype appeared many times. The chain uses TRBV28 and TRBJ2-5; 9 nucleotides match TRBD2. The CDR3 spans 17 residues. From germline, CDR1 is MDHEN and CDR2 SYDVKM. Losses at the gene ends were 6 bases for V and 4 bases for J; bases not matched to a gene: 15. The CDR3 DNA reads TGTGCCAGCAGCACTGGGGCGGGAGGGCCTGTAGGAGAGACCCAGTACTTC. Its protein product is CASSTGAGGPVGETQYF.

This clonotype was detected ten times or more. J is TRBJ2-7 and V is TRBV3-1, with D possibly TRBD2 on 6 matching bases. Trimming left V 4 bases short and J 7 bases short, with 17 bases between. This CDR3 has 14 amino acids. Per germline, CDR1 LGHDT and CDR2 YNNKEL (reference sequence). This chain's CDR3 is CASSRREGRGEQYF. The DNA for the CDR3 is TGTGCCAGCAGCCGTCGAGAGGGACGGGGGGAGCAGTACTTC.

This clonotype was observed at least ten times. The gene calls are TRBV28 and TRBJ2-1; D is possibly TRBD1 (5 bases). There are 14 residues in the CDR3. Germline values: CDR1 MDHEN, CDR2 SYDVKM. Trimming cost V 8 bases and J 4 bases, with 15 bases left between them. The DNA for the CDR3 is TGTGCCAGCCTGTCCTTGACAGATTACAATGAGCAGTTCTTC. Translating gives CASLSLTDYNEQFF.

The table lists this clonotype with many counts. CDR3 sequence: CASTTPTGRGQREQYF. As DNA, the CDR3 is TGTGCCAGCACCACCCCTACCGGGAGAGGCCAGCGGGAGCAGTACTTC. This chain links TRBV12-3 or TRBV12-4 with TRBJ2-7; D might be TRBD2 (6 bases). This CDR3 is built from 16 residues. Trimming took off 7 bases at V and 7 bases at J, with 26 bases between the two ends.

This clonotype was picked up many times. This chain connects TRBV7-3 to TRBJ2-1; D is possibly TRBD1 or TRBD2 (5 bases each). The germline V and J ends were trimmed by 2 bases and 5 bases, with 13 bases remaining between them. The V gene's germline CDR1 is SGHTA and CDR2 FQGTGA. This CDR3 contains 15 residues. The DNA of the CDR3 is TGTGCCAGCAGCTTATTGGGGGAACCAAACAATGAGCAGTTCTTC. Its translation: CASSLLGEPNNEQFF. The full variable domain, with the rest looked up from reference TRBV7-3 and TRBJ2-1, is GAGVSQTPSNKVTEKGKYVELRCDPISGHTALYWYRQSLGQGPEFLIYFQGTGAADDSGLPNDRFFAVRPEGSVSTLKIQRTERGDSAVYLCASSLLGEPNNEQFFGPGTRLTVL.

This clonotype was seen repeatedly, ten times or more. The V gene is TRBV7-8, the J gene TRBJ2-4; tentatively, D is TRBD2 (6 bases). The germline gives CDR1 SGHVS, CDR2 FQNEAQ. Trimming stripped 2 bases from V and 6 bases from J, with 11 bases between. The CDR3 length is 14 residues. The CDR3 here is CASSLKRVTNIQYF. The CDR3 coding sequence is TGTGCCAGCAGCTTAAAGCGGGTAACAAACATTCAGTACTTC.

This clonotype was seen ten or more times. This sequence joins TRBV12-5 and TRBJ2-1; 12 bases fit TRBD2. Germline CDR1 reads LGHNT; CDR2 reads FRNRAP. The V segment lost 6 bases and the J segment 8 bases; nucleotides outside the gene matches: 8. The CDR3 runs 15 residues. Here the CDR3 DNA reads TGTGCTAGTGGCCAGACTAGCGGGAGTTTCTATGAGCAGTTCTTC. Its protein is CASGQTSGSFYEQFF.

Many counts were recorded for this clonotype. V and J are TRBV7-9 and TRBJ2-3, with TRBD1 as a possible D gene (6 bases). This CDR3 spans 14 amino acids. CDR1 is SEHNR and CDR2 is FQNEAQ in the germline V gene (reference sequence). The V gene lost 5 bases and the J gene lost 2 bases, with 11 bases spanning the gap. CDR3: CASSIGQTTDTQYF. The CDR3 DNA reads as TGTGCCAGCAGCATTGGACAGACCACAGATACGCAGTATTTT.

This clonotype has a handful of counts. This sequence joins TRBV5-5 and TRBJ2-7, with TRBD2 matching 7 bases. The junction had 6 bases not matched to a gene; V was cut back by 0 bases and J by 3 bases. Germline values: CDR1 SGHKS, CDR2 YYEKEE (reference sequence). This CDR3 spans 15 amino acids. The CDR3, as DNA: TGTGCCAGCAGCTTGGCTCGCGGGAGTATCTACGAGCAGTACTTC. Residues: CASSLARGSIYEQYF.

This clonotype was counted many times. The chain combines TRBV7-2 with TRBJ2-3; no firm D call. The CDR3 covers 13 residues. Trimming stripped 4 bases from V and 4 bases from J, with 9 bases between. Germline CDR1 SGHTA, CDR2 FQGNSA. Here the CDR3 reads CASSSWVADTQYF. CDR3 nucleotide sequence: TGTGCCAGCAGCTCCTGGGTGGCAGATACGCAGTATTTT.

This clonotype showed up just a few times. The V gene is TRBV5-1, the J gene TRBJ1-3, with TRBD1 identical over 7 bases. The CDR3 is 14 amino acids. The V and J ends lost 4 bases and 7 bases, in that order; junction bases with no gene match: 8. The V gene's germline CDR1 is SGHRS and CDR2 YFSETQ. In nucleotides, the CDR3 is TGCGCCAGCAGCCCTGGGGACAGTTGGAACACCATATATTTT. Translation: CASSPGDSWNTIYF.

The genes are TRBV28 and TRBJ2-1; the D gene is possibly TRBD2 (5 bases). The CDR3 consists of 16 residues. Germline V gene lookup returns CDR1 MDHEN and CDR2 SYDVKM. V lost 3 bases and J lost 8, with 20 bases in between. The CDR3 here is CASSFLEASAIYEQFF. The CDR3, as DNA: TGTGCCAGCAGTTTCTTGGAGGCCTCAGCGATATATGAGCAGTTCTTC.

This clonotype was observed many times. The chain uses TRBV7-9 and TRBJ1-1; D unresolved. The CDR3 spans 11 residues. Trimming took off 1 base at V and 7 bases at J, with 4 bases between the two ends. The germline gives CDR1 SEHNR, CDR2 FQNEAQ (reference sequence). CDR3 in DNA: TGTGCCAGCAGCTTAGTTCATGAAGCTTTCTTT. Its translation: CASSLVHEAFF.

This clonotype has ten or more counts. The chain carries TRBV9 and TRBJ2-5; D is uncertain. The CDR3 consists of 13 residues. From germline, CDR1 is SGDLS and CDR2 YYNGEE. Trimming stripped 0 bases from V and 3 bases from J, with 6 bases between. CDR3 DNA: TGTGCCAGCAGCGTAGTGGCAGAAGAGACCCAGTACTTC. Translation gives CASSVVAEETQYF.

This clonotype was detected many times. The V call is TRBV27, the J call TRBJ2-3; TRBD2 aligns across 12 bases. The CDR3 is 18 residues long. Germline CDR1 is MNHEY and CDR2 is SMNVEV (reference sequence). The trim removed 2 bases at V and 4 bases at J, leaving 10 bases unmatched. The DNA of the CDR3 is TGTGCCAGCAGTTTAATCGGACTAGCGGGAAACGGCTCAGATACGCAGTATTTT. It is translated as CASSLIGLAGNGSDTQYF.

The rearrangement uses TRBV27 and TRBJ2-1; D might be TRBD1 or TRBD2, each matching 5 bases. CDR1 is MNHEY and CDR2 is SMNVEV in the germline V gene (reference sequence). This CDR3 has 16 amino acids. Between the trimmed V and J ends, which lost 3 bases and 0 bases, there was a span of 12 bases. The CDR3 sequence is CASSLEETVSYNEQFF. The CDR3 bases are TGTGCCAGCAGTTTGGAGGAGACAGTCTCCTACAATGAGCAGTTCTTC.

The chain employs TRBV5-1 and TRBJ2-6; no clear D. Germline CDR1 SGHRS, CDR2 YFSETQ. Trimming stripped 0 bases from V and 0 bases from J, with 10 bases between. The CDR3 has 17 amino acids. The CDR3 is CASSLGPRSSGANVLTF. In nucleotides, the CDR3 is TGCGCCAGCAGCTTGGGTCCCAGAAGCTCTGGGGCCAACGTCCTGACTTTC.

This clonotype was observed many times. V is TRBV6-1 and J is TRBJ2-7, with 9 positions matching TRBD1. V lost 6 bases, J lost 5 bases, and 14 bases stayed unmatched. The CDR3 consists of 16 residues. Germline assignment: CDR1 MNHNS and CDR2 SASEGT. CDR3 sequence reads: CASSTNPPGQGDEQYF. The CDR3 DNA reads as TGTGCCAGCAGCACTAACCCTCCGGGACAGGGCGACGAGCAGTACTTC.

The rearrangement links TRBV6-5 to TRBJ2-2; D is undetermined. This CDR3 has 15 amino acids. V was shortened by 0 bases and J by 1 base, with 6 bases between the two germline ends. Germline values: CDR1 MNHEY, CDR2 SVGAGI. The CDR3 spells CASSYSVGNTGELFF. The DNA of the CDR3 is TGTGCCAGCAGTTACTCGGTAGGGAACACCGGGGAGCTGTTTTTT.

This clonotype was seen ten or more times. The chain carries TRBV24-1 and TRBJ2-1; 12 nucleotides match TRBD2. The V segment lost 4 bases and the J segment 4 bases; nucleotides outside the gene matches: 7. CDR1 KGHDR and CDR2 SFDVKD come from the germline V gene. The CDR3 runs 17 residues. The CDR3 loop is CATSDRRLAGAYNEQFF. DNA of the CDR3: TGTGCCACCAGTGACCGTCGACTAGCGGGAGCATACAATGAGCAGTTCTTC.

In its sample, this clonotype was seen many times. The CDR3: CAAGLAGENEQFF. CDR3 DNA: TGTGCCGCCGGGCTAGCGGGAGAGAATGAGCAGTTCTTC. The rearrangement joins TRBV28 to TRBJ2-1; 10 nucleotides agree with TRBD2. In germline, CDR1 is MDHEN, CDR2 SYDVKM. Losses at the gene ends were 11 bases for V and 7 bases for J; bases not matched to a gene: 8. This CDR3 has 13 amino acids.

The sample holds many counts of this clonotype. Compared with germline, one end of the junction differs, possibly owing to a read error. The rearrangement links TRBV12-3 or TRBV12-4 to TRBJ2-1; 10 bases fit TRBD1. The CDR3 has 14 amino acids. For the CDR3, the DNA is TGTGCCAGCATTTTAGGACAGGGGGGCGGAGAGCAGTTCTTC. The encoded protein is CASILGQGGGEQFF.

This sequence joins TRBV13 and TRBJ2-1, with TRBD2 identical over 10 bases. V trimming: 3 bases; J trimming: 9 bases; junction bases outside the gene matches: 8. CDR1 and CDR2 (germline): PRHDT, FYEKMQ (reference sequence). The CDR3 totals 15 residues. Here the CDR3 reads CASSFGPSGSIEQFF. In DNA, the CDR3 is TGTGCCAGCAGCTTCGGACCTAGCGGGAGTATTGAGCAGTTCTTC.

The table lists this clonotype with many counts. This rearrangement joins TRBV10-3 to TRBJ2-7, with TRBD2 matching over 9 bases. V dropped 0 bases and J dropped 2; count of bases not matched to a gene: 5. The CDR3 contains 16 residues. CDR1 is ENHRY, CDR2 SYGVKD, per germline. For the CDR3, the DNA is TGTGCCATCAGTGAGTCCAGCGGGAGGACAGCCTACGAGCAGTACTTC. Translated: CAISESSGRTAYEQYF.